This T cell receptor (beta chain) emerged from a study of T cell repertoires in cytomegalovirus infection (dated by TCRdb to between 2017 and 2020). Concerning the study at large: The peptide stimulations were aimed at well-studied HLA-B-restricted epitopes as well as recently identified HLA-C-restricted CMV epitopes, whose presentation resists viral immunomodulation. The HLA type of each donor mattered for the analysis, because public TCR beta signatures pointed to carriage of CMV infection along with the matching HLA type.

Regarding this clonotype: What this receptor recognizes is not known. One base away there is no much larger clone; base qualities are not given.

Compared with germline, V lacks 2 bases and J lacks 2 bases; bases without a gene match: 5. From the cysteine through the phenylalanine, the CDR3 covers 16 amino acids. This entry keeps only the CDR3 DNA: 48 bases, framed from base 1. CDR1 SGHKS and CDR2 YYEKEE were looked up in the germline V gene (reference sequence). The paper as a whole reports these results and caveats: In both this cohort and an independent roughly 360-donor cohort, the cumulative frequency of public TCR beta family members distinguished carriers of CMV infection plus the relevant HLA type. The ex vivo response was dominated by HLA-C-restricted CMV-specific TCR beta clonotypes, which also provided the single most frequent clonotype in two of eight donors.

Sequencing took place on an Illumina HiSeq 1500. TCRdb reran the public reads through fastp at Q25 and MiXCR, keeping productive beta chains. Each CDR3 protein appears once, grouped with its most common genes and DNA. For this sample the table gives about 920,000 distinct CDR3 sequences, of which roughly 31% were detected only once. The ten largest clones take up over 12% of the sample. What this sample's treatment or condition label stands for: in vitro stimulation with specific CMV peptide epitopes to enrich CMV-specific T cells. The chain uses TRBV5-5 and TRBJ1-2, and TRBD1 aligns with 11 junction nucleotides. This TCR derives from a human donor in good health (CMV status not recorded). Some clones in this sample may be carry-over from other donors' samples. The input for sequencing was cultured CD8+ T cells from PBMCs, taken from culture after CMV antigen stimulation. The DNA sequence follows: TGTGCCAGCAGCTTATCCGGGACAGGGGGAAACTATGGCTACACCTTC. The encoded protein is CASSLSGTGGNYGYTF.